This TCR beta chain was retrieved from a study of cytomegalovirus exposure and HLA in healthy donors. This clone appeared a single time. 13 Jbeta primers and 60 Vbeta primers were used for the PCR. TCRdb's copy holds only in-frame clones and misses some; the assay was immunoSEQ multiplex PCR. Among about 82,000 clones listed, approximately 74% were seen once. V was pared by 0 bases and J by 5 bases, with 6 bases of the junction left unmatched. Germline CDR1 and CDR2: MGHRA and YSYEKL. The CDR3 spans 15 residues. This TCR derives from a woman between 50 and 59 years old in good health and CMV-seropositive. This chain links TRBV4-1 with TRBJ2-7, with 8 bases lining up with TRBD1. Material for sequencing was PBMCs. CDR3 nucleotide sequence: TGCGCCAGCAGCCAAGATCTTTCAGGGGGCGACGAGCAGTACTTC. This gives the protein CASSQDLSGGDEQYF.